The 16 T cell receptor beta chains below come from one sample, sequenced in a study of OX40 agonist ivuxolimab in advanced cancers. Method: immunoSEQ multiplex PCR; TCRdb's copy keeps in-frame clones and lacks some. The sample lists some 57,000 clones, 65% to 85% occurring once. Sequencing used CD4+ or CD8+ T cells sorted from blood, obtained in a trial of the OX40 agonist ivuxolimab. The receptor source for this set is an adult with an advanced solid tumor such as melanoma, head and neck, liver or kidney cancer.

The chain uses TRBV19 and TRBJ1-2; maybe TRBD1 (5 bases). Germline CDR1 LNHDA, CDR2 SQIVND (reference sequence). The V end lost 9 bases, the J end lost 2 bases, and 10 bases lay between the germline ends. The CDR3 is made up of 12 amino acids. CDR3 sequence reads: CASATANYGYTF. The CDR3 DNA reads TGTGCCAGCGCGACAGCGAACTATGGCTACACCTTC.

Comments on this clone: The junction shows a germline mismatch at one end, possibly a read error. This chain uses TRBV9 with TRBJ1-2; possibly TRBD1 for D (5 bases). Germline CDR1 reads SGDLS; CDR2 reads YYNGEE. The CDR3 runs 16 residues. The chain's CDR3 is CASSLDGGVTNYGYTF. The CDR3 DNA follows: TGCGCCAGCAGCTTGGATGGGGGTGTAACTAACTATGGCTACACCTTC.

This clone was found once. The genes are TRBV7-3 and TRBJ1-4; D is undetermined. Germline V CDR1 and CDR2: SGHTA, FQGTGA. There are 15 residues in the CDR3. V lost 2 bases to trimming and J lost 10 bases, with 17 bases between them. The CDR3 protein is CASSLDRRLSGKLFF. CDR3 DNA: TGTGCCAGCAGCTTAGACCGACGACTTAGCGGAAAACTGTTTTTT.

The chain employs TRBV6-6 and TRBJ1-2; 7 bases fit TRBD1. Germline V CDR1 and CDR2: MNHNY, SVGAGI (reference sequence). This CDR3 comprises 14 residues. The ends lost 6 bases at V and 6 bases at J; junction bases unmatched: 10. The CDR3 DNA reads as TGTGCCAGCAGCTATCTCCGGGACAGCCATGGCTACACCTTC. Translated, it gives CASSYLRDSHGYTF.

This chain joins TRBV30 and TRBJ2-1; 8 bases map to TRBD1. Trimming removed 2 bases from V and 8 bases from J; junction bases left unmatched: 5. This CDR3 comprises 13 residues. Per germline, CDR1 GTSNPN and CDR2 SVGIG (reference sequence). The CDR3 DNA follows: TGTGCCTGGAGTAGGTCGACAGGGGATGAGCAGTTCTTC. It translates to CAWSRSTGDEQFF.

CDR3 nucleotide sequence: TGTGCCAGCAGCCAGGATGGCGGGGGTACCTCCTACGAGCAGTACTTC. It codes for CASSQDGGGTSYEQYF. The chain employs TRBV7-3 and TRBJ2-7; TRBD2 matches at 7 bases. The length of the CDR3 is 16 residues. The V gene end was trimmed by 5 bases and the J gene end by 0 bases; junction bases not matched to a gene: 10. Germline loops: CDR1 SGHTA, CDR2 FQGTGA.

V usage is TRBV9 and J usage is TRBJ2-2; 11 nucleotides agree with TRBD2. Germline V gene sequence: CDR1 SGDLS, CDR2 YYNGEE. The V gene end was trimmed by 3 bases and the J gene end by 6 bases; junction bases not matched to a gene: 7. This CDR3 spans 16 amino acids. CDR3 loop: CASSAFTSGGSGELFF. CDR3 DNA: TGTGCCAGCAGCGCCTTCACTAGCGGGGGCTCCGGGGAGCTGTTTTTT.

The chain uses TRBV7-9 and TRBJ1-1; D unresolved. Trimming removed 1 base from V and 3 bases from J, with 9 bases in between. CDR1 is SEHNR, CDR2 FQNEAQ, per germline (reference sequence). This CDR3 is 14 amino acids long. This CDR3 reads CASSLVLGDTEAFF. The CDR3 DNA is TGTGCCAGCAGCTTAGTACTTGGGGACACTGAAGCTTTCTTT.

This clone was seen only a few times. V is TRBV10-3 and J is TRBJ2-4, with 11 nucleotides matching TRBD1. Losses at the gene ends were 4 bases for V and 3 bases for J; bases not matched to a gene: 2. The CDR3 covers 15 residues. CDR1 and CDR2 from the germline V gene are ENHRY and SYGVKD. In DNA, the CDR3 is TGTGCCATCAGTGCGGGACAGGGGGGCAAAAACATTCAGTACTTC. It specifies CAISAGQGGKNIQYF.

The chain employs TRBV7-9 and TRBJ1-5, with 7 bases identical to TRBD1. There are 14 residues in the CDR3. V lost 5 bases to trimming and J lost 6 bases; unmatched junction nucleotides: 7. Germline CDR1 and CDR2: SEHNR and FQNEAQ (reference sequence). The CDR3 nucleotides read TGTGCCAGCAGCGCGACAGGGCCCGGTCAGCCCCAGCATTTT. Its protein product is CASSATGPGQPQHF.

The genes are TRBV9 and TRBJ2-2; no clear D. Per the germline V gene, CDR1 is SGDLS and CDR2 is YYNGEE. V was cut by 3 bases and J by 1 base, with 1 base left in between. The length of the CDR3 is 12 residues. This CDR3 reads CASSENTGELFF. CDR3 sequence (DNA): TGTGCCAGCAGCGAGAACACCGGGGAGCTGTTTTTT.

As concerns this clone: The germline gene is not matched at one end of the junction; a read error may be the cause. The CDR3 DNA sequence: TGTGCTAGCAGCTTAGGGGGACTAGCGGGGGGTCAAGAGACCCAGTACTTC. It encodes CASSLGGLAGGQETQYF. V usage is TRBV7-7 and J usage is TRBJ2-5; 15 bases fit TRBD2. From germline, CDR1 is SSHAT and CDR2 FNYEAQ (reference sequence). The CDR3 has 17 amino acids.

This sequence joins TRBV27 and TRBJ1-1, with 8 bases aligning to TRBD1. V lost 6 bases and J lost 4; bases outside the gene matches: 13. The CDR3 is 16 amino acids. Germline V CDR1 and CDR2: MNHEY, SMNVEV (reference sequence). The CDR3 sequence: CASRGTGGFRVTEAFF. In nucleotides, the CDR3 is TGTGCCAGCAGAGGTACAGGGGGATTTAGGGTCACTGAAGCTTTCTTT.

The chain uses TRBV19 and TRBJ2-5; 7 positions agree with TRBD1. Germline CDR1 LNHDA, CDR2 SQIVND (reference sequence). The CDR3 is 12 residues long. Trimming removed 7 bases from V and 4 bases from J; junction bases left unmatched: 3. The CDR3 reads CASMNRGETQYF. In nucleotides, the CDR3 is TGTGCCAGTATGAACAGGGGAGAGACCCAGTACTTC.

The chain carries TRBV18 and TRBJ2-5, with TRBD1 identical over 8 bases. The J call could be wrong; TRBJ2-7 is a better fit for the DNA end. Germline values: CDR1 KGHSH, CDR2 LQKENI. The CDR3 is 14 amino acids. As DNA, the CDR3 is TGTGCCAGCTCACGCGGACAGGGCACCTACGAGCAGTACTTC. This gives the protein CASSRGQGTYEQYF.

The V call is TRBV29-1, the J call TRBJ2-4, with TRBD1 identical over 9 bases. CDR1 and CDR2 (germline): SQVTM, ANQGSEA. Losses at the gene ends were 8 bases for V and 5 bases for J; bases not matched to a gene: 16. CDR3 size: 16 residues. Here the CDR3 DNA reads TGCAGCCCCAGGGCCCCACAGGGGGCCCCGCAAAACATTCAGTACTTC. Protein sequence: CSPRAPQGAPQNIQYF.